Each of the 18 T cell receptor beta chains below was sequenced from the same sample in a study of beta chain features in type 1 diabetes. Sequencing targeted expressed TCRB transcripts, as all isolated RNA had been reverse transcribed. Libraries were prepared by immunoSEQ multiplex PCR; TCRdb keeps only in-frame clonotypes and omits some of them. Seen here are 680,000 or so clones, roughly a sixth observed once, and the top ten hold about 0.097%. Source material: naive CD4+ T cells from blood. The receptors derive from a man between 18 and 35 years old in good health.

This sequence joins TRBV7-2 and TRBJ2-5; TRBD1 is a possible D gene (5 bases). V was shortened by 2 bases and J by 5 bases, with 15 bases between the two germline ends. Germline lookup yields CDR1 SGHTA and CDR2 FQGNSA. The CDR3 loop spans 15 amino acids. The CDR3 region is CASSLSARDWETQYF. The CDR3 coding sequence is TGTGCCAGCAGCTTATCAGCCAGGGATTGGGAGACCCAGTACTTC.

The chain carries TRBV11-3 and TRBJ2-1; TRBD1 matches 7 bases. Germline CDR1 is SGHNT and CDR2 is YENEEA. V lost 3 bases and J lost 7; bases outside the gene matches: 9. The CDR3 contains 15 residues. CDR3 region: CASSFGQVGRNEQFF. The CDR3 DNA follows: TGTGCCAGCAGCTTCGGACAGGTTGGTAGAAATGAGCAGTTCTTC.

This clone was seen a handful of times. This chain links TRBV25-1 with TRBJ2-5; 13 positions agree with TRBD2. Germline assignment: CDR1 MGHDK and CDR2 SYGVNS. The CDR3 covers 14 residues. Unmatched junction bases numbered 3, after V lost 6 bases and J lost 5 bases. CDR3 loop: CASSPTSGGETQYF. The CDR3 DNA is TGTGCCAGCAGCCCGACTAGCGGGGGGGAGACCCAGTACTTC.

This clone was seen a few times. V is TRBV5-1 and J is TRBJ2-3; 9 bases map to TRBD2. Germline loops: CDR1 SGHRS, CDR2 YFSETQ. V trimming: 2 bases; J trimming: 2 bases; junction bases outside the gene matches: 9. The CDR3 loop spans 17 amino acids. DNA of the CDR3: TGCGCCAGCAGCTTCCAGGGCGGGGGGGCCCTCACAGATACGCAGTATTTT. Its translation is CASSFQGGGALTDTQYF.

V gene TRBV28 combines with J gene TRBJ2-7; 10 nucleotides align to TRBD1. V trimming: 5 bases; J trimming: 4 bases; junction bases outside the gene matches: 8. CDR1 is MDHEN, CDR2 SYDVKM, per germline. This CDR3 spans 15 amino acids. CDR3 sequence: CASSPWTGGGYEQYF. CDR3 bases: TGTGCCAGCAGTCCTTGGACAGGGGGAGGGTACGAGCAGTACTTC.

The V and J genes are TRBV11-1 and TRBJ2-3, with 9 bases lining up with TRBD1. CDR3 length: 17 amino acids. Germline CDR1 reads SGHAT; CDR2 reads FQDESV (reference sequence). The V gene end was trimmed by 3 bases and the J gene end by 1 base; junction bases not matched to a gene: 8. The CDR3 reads CASSFHYRQGGTDTQYF. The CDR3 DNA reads TGTGCCAGCAGCTTCCACTACCGACAGGGGGGCACAGATACGCAGTATTTT.

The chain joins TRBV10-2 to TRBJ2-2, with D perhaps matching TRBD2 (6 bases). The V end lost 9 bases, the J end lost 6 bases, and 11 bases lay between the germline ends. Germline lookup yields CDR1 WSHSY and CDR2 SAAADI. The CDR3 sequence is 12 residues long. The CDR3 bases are TGCGCCAGGGCAGCGGGCGCCGGGGAGCTGTTTTTT. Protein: CARAAGAGELFF.

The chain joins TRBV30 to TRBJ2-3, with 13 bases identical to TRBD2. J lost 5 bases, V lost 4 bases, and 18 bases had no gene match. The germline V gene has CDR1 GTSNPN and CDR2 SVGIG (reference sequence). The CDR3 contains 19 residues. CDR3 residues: CAWTSPPSELAGGQDTQYF. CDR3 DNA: TGTGCCTGGACTTCCCCCCCTTCGGAACTAGCGGGAGGGCAAGATACGCAGTATTTT.

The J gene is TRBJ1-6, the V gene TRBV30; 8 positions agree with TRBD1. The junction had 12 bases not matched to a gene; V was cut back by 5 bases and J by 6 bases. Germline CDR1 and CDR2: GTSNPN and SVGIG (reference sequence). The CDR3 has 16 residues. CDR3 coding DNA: TGTGCCTGGCGCTTCAGGGGGCAGGTCGTTAATTCACCCCTCCACTTT. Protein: CAWRFRGQVVNSPLHF.

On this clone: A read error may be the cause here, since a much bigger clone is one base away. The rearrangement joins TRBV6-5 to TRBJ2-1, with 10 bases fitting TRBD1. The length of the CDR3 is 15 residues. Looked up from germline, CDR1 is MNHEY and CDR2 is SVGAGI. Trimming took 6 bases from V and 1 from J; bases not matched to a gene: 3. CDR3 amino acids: CASSPDRGSYNEQFF. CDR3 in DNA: TGTGCCAGCAGCCCGGACAGGGGGTCCTACAATGAGCAGTTCTTC.

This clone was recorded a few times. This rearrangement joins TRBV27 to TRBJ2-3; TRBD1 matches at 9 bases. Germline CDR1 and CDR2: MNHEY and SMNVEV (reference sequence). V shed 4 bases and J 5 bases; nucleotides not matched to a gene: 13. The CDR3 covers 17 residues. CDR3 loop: CASSSYRDRAVQDTQYF. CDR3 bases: TGTGCCAGCAGTTCCTACCGGGACAGGGCGGTTCAAGATACGCAGTATTTT.

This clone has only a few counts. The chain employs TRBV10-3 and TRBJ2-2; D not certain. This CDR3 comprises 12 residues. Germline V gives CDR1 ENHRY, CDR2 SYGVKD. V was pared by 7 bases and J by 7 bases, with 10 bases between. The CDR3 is CAIKEGIGELFF. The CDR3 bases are TGTGCCATCAAGGAAGGGATCGGGGAGCTGTTTTTT.

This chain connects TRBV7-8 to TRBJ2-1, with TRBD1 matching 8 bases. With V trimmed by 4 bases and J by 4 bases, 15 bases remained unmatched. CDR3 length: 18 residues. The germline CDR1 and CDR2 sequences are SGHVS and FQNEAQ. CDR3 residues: CASSYGQGGGLGYNEQFF. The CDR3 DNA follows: TGTGCCAGCAGCTATGGACAGGGAGGCGGTTTGGGATACAATGAGCAGTTCTTC. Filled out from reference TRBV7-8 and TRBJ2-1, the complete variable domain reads GAGVSQSPRYKVAKRGQDVALRCDPISGHVSLFWYQQALGQGPEFLTYFQNEAQLDKSGLPSDRFFAERPEGSVSTLKIQRTQQEDSAVYLCASSYGQGGGLGYNEQFFGPGTRLTVL.

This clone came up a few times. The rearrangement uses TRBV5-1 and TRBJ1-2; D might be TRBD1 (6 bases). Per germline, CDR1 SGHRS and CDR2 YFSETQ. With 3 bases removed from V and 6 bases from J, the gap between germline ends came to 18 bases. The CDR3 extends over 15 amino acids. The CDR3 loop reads CASSYRTRGEDGYTF. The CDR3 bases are TGCGCCAGCAGCTATCGGACCAGGGGAGAGGATGGCTACACCTTC.

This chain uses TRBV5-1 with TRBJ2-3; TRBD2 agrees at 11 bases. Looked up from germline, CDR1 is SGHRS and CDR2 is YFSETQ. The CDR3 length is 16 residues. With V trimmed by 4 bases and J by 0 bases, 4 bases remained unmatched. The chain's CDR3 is CASSMGTSGSTDTQYF. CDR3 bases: TGCGCCAGCAGCATGGGGACTAGCGGAAGCACAGATACGCAGTATTTT.

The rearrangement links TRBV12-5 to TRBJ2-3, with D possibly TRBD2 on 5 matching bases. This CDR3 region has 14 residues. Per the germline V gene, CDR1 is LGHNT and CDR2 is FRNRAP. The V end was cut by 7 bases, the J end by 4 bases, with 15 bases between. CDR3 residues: CASATPRAADTQYF. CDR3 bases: TGTGCTAGTGCCACCCCAAGAGCGGCAGATACGCAGTATTTT.

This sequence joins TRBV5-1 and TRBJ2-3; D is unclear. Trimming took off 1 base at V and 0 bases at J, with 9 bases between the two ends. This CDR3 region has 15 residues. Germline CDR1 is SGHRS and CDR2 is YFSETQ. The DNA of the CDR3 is TGCGCCAGCAGCTTGAACCGGGTTAGCACAGATACGCAGTATTTT. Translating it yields CASSLNRVSTDTQYF.

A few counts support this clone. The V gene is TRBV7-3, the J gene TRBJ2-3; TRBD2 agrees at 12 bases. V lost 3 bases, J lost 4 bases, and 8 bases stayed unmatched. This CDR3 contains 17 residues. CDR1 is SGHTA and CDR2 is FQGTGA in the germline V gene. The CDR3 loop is CASSLRRTSGEPDTQYF. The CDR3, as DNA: TGTGCCAGCAGCTTGAGGCGGACTAGCGGGGAGCCAGATACGCAGTATTTT. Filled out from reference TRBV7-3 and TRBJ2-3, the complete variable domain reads GAGVSQTPSNKVTEKGKYVELRCDPISGHTALYWYRQSLGQGPEFLIYFQGTGAADDSGLPNDRFFAVRPEGSVSTLKIQRTERGDSAVYLCASSLRRTSGEPDTQYFGPGTRLTVL.